This passage covers 28 T cell receptor beta chains from one sample sequenced in a study of blood T cell repertoires in COVID-19. Sequenced by immunoSEQ multiplex PCR; TCRdb stores in-frame clones only, minus some. The sample lists fewer than 350,000 clones, about 90% occurring once. Sequenced sample: peripheral blood. The receptors originated from a young woman with COVID-19, enrolled during active disease.

This chain uses TRBV11-1 with TRBJ2-2; D ambiguous. Looked up from germline, CDR1 is SGHAT and CDR2 is FQDESV (reference sequence). The germline V and J ends were trimmed by 5 bases and 8 bases, with 18 bases remaining between them. CDR3 length: 15 residues. The CDR3 reads CASSIRSTNFGELFF. DNA of the CDR3: TGTGCCAGCAGCATTAGATCCACGAATTTTGGGGAGCTGTTTTTT.

The chain combines TRBV7-9 with TRBJ2-3, with 7 nucleotides matching TRBD2. Germline V gene data show CDR1 as SEHNR and CDR2 as FQNEAQ (reference sequence). The CDR3 spans 15 residues. The V segment lost 9 bases and the J segment 0 bases; nucleotides outside the gene matches: 9. CDR3 coding DNA: TGTGCCAGTCCATCTAGCGGTTCTAGCACAGATACGCAGTATTTT. Translating gives CASPSSGSSTDTQYF. Full variable domain (outside the CDR3, taken from reference TRBV7-9 and TRBJ2-3): DTGVSQNPRHKITKRGQNVTFRCDPISEHNRLYWYRQTLGQGPEFLTYFQNEAQLEKSRLLSDRFSAERPKGSFSTLEIQRTEQGDSAMYLCASPSSGSSTDTQYFGPGTRLTVL.

This clone was picked up one time. The chain carries TRBV2 and TRBJ1-5; TRBD1 matches 11 bases. Germline V CDR1 and CDR2: SNHLY, FYNNEI. V lost 4 bases, J lost 6 bases, and 5 bases stayed unmatched. This CDR3 comprises 15 residues. CDR3 coding DNA: TGTGCCAGCAGTGGTAGGACAGGGGGCGGTCAGCCCCAGCATTTT. Translated: CASSGRTGGGQPQHF.

The chain recombines TRBV7-9 with TRBJ1-5, with D unresolved. Trimming took 5 bases from V and 5 from J, leaving 13 bases between them. This CDR3 comprises 14 residues. Germline CDR1 SEHNR, CDR2 FQNEAQ (reference sequence). The chain's CDR3 is CASSPSGTHQPQHF. For the CDR3, the DNA is TGTGCCAGCAGCCCCAGCGGAACACATCAGCCCCAGCATTTT.

This sequence joins TRBV11-2 and TRBJ2-7; TRBD2 agrees at 8 bases. Germline V CDR1 and CDR2: SGHAT, FQNNGV. The CDR3 loop spans 13 amino acids. Trimming at V came to 8 bases and at J to 2 bases, leaving 5 bases not matched to a gene. CDR3 sequence: CASGGGGTYEQYF. DNA of the CDR3: TGTGCCAGCGGTGGCGGGGGGACCTACGAGCAGTACTTC.

The chain is built from TRBV6-5 and TRBJ2-1, with 10 bases lining up with TRBD2. The V gene end was trimmed by 2 bases and the J gene end by 8 bases; junction bases not matched to a gene: 6. This CDR3 has 15 amino acids. From germline, CDR1 is MNHEY and CDR2 SVGAGI. The CDR3 is CASSYTQRGGHEQFF. CDR3 DNA: TGTGCCAGCAGTTACACTCAGCGGGGGGGGCATGAGCAGTTCTTC.

V and J are TRBV19 and TRBJ1-5; D not certain. There are 12 residues in the CDR3. Germline CDR1 is LNHDA and CDR2 is SQIVND (reference sequence). Trimming left V 7 bases short and J 0 bases short, with 4 bases between. CDR3 sequence reads: CASTSSNQPQHF. The CDR3 DNA reads TGTGCCAGTACGTCTAGCAATCAGCCCCAGCATTTT.

The rearrangement links TRBV13 to TRBJ2-7; tentatively, D is TRBD2 (5 bases). Trimming pared 5 bases from V and 3 bases from J, leaving 14 bases between. Germline CDR1 reads PRHDT; CDR2 reads FYEKMQ (reference sequence). The CDR3 covers 14 residues. CDR3 DNA sequence: TGTGCCAGCAGCCTCGAGGGCCGGGACTACGAGCAGTACTTC. Translating gives CASSLEGRDYEQYF.

The sample holds one count of this clone. V gene TRBV6-5 combines with J gene TRBJ1-1; TRBD1 is a possible D gene (6 bases). The germline V gene encodes CDR1 MNHEY and CDR2 SVGAGI. V was shortened by 4 bases and J by 5 bases, with 17 bases between the two germline ends. The CDR3 length is 15 residues. This chain's CDR3 is CASSSPGHLVTEAFF. In DNA form, the CDR3 reads TGTGCCAGCAGTTCTCCGGGACATCTTGTGACTGAAGCTTTCTTT.

The CDR3 loop is CASSLYPDRNQPQHF. DNA for the CDR3: TGCGCCAGCAGCTTGTACCCGGACAGAAATCAGCCCCAGCATTTT. The chain employs TRBV5-1 and TRBJ1-5, with a weak D call TRBD1 (6 bases). CDR1 SGHRS and CDR2 YFSETQ come from the germline V gene. Deletions cut 1 base from V and 4 bases from J, with 12 bases between. The CDR3 consists of 15 residues.

This rearrangement joins TRBV29-1 to TRBJ2-6; 7 bases are shared with TRBD1. Germline V gene data show CDR1 as SQVTM and CDR2 as ANQGSEA. This CDR3 is 15 amino acids long. Unmatched junction bases numbered 6, after V lost 7 bases and J lost 0 bases. The CDR3 spells CSALGDSSGANVLTF. The CDR3 DNA reads TGCAGCGCGTTGGGGGACAGCTCTGGGGCCAACGTCCTGACTTTC.

The genes are TRBV27 and TRBJ1-5; D not resolved. CDR1 and CDR2 (germline): MNHEY, SMNVEV (reference sequence). The CDR3 spans 15 residues. V gave up 6 bases and J gave up 2 bases, with 14 bases separating them. This CDR3 reads CASRAGLWGNQPQHF. CDR3 nucleotides: TGTGCCAGCAGGGCGGGTCTCTGGGGCAATCAGCCCCAGCATTTT.

The rearrangement links TRBV9 to TRBJ2-3, with 7 nucleotides matching TRBD2. The CDR3 has 16 residues. The J segment lost 0 bases and the V segment lost 4 bases, leaving 8 bases of the junction unmatched. CDR1 is SGDLS and CDR2 is YYNGEE in the germline V gene. DNA of the CDR3: TGTGCCAGCAGCCCCCACAGCGGGGAGAGCACAGATACGCAGTATTTT. Protein sequence: CASSPHSGESTDTQYF.

This chain connects TRBV19 to TRBJ2-2; weak D call: TRBD1 (6 bases). Germline loops: CDR1 LNHDA, CDR2 SQIVND (reference sequence). The V end lost 11 bases, the J end lost 4 bases, and 14 bases lay between the germline ends. The CDR3 has 13 residues. The CDR3 coding sequence is TGTGCCGGCCGGGACACTTCCACCGGGGAGCTGTTTTTT. Protein: CAGRDTSTGELFF.

The chain joins TRBV7-9 to TRBJ1-4; 7 bases fit TRBD1. This CDR3 is 14 amino acids long. Germline-derived CDR1 and CDR2 are SEHNR and FQNEAQ (reference sequence). V shed 4 bases, J shed 5 bases, and the junction held 4 bases outside the gene matches. CDR3 amino acids: CASSWDSNNEKLFF. The CDR3 DNA sequence: TGTGCCAGCAGCTGGGACAGCAACAATGAAAAACTGTTTTTT.

This rearrangement joins TRBV18 to TRBJ2-5; D perhaps matches TRBD2 (5 bases). Trimming took off 2 bases at V and 5 bases at J, with 12 bases between the two ends. CDR1 and CDR2 (germline): KGHSH, LQKENI. The CDR3 length is 14 residues. The CDR3 protein is CASSPNTRRETQYF. CDR3 nucleotides: TGTGCCAGCTCACCAAATACCAGGAGGGAGACCCAGTACTTC.

The chain uses TRBV5-4 and TRBJ1-1; tentatively, D is TRBD1 (5 bases). Trimming stripped 6 bases from V and 4 bases from J, with 13 bases between. CDR3 length equals 13 residues. Germline values: CDR1 SGHNT, CDR2 YYREEE (reference sequence). The CDR3 DNA follows: TGTGCCAGCAACCCATTGGGGGGCACTGAAGCTTTCTTT. Residues: CASNPLGGTEAFF.

The V and J genes are TRBV27 and TRBJ1-1; D gene ambiguous. Germline-derived CDR1 and CDR2 are MNHEY and SMNVEV (reference sequence). CDR3 size: 16 residues. The germline V and J ends were trimmed by 2 bases and 7 bases, with 20 bases remaining between them. The CDR3 DNA reads TGTGCCAGCAGTTTAACGTTGGAGAACCCTCGGGGTGAAGCTTTCTTT. The encoded protein is CASSLTLENPRGEAFF.

Here the CDR3 DNA reads TGTGCCAGCCCCGAGGGAGTGGAAGAAGAGACCCAGTACTTC. Translation: CASPEGVEEETQYF. The J gene is TRBJ2-5, the V gene TRBV25-1, with D possibly being TRBD2 (5 bases). Germline V gene sequence: CDR1 MGHDK, CDR2 SYGVNS. The CDR3 is made up of 14 amino acids. Trimming shortened V by 8 bases and J by 3 bases, and 16 bases separated the two germline ends.

The genes are TRBV7-9 and TRBJ2-2; D is perhaps TRBD2 (6 bases). Germline CDR1 and CDR2: SEHNR and FQNEAQ (reference sequence). CDR3 size: 15 residues. Deletions cut 5 bases from V and 1 base from J, with 11 bases between. CDR3 sequence (DNA): TGTGCCAGCAGCCCGGGGGTTCTGAACACCGGGGAGCTGTTTTTT. Its protein is CASSPGVLNTGELFF.

With respect to this clone: This sample includes further DNA sequences coding for the same CDR3. The chain combines TRBV18 with TRBJ1-4; D not resolved. The length of the CDR3 is 13 residues. Germline V lookup: CDR1 KGHSH, CDR2 LQKENI. Trimming took 0 bases from V and 8 from J, leaving 7 bases between them. The CDR3 spells CASSPPGVEKLFF. The CDR3 DNA is TGTGCCAGCTCACCACCCGGGGTCGAAAAACTGTTTTTT.

V usage is TRBV2 and J usage is TRBJ2-5, with D maybe TRBD1 (5 bases). The CDR3 is 16 amino acids. The germline V and J ends were trimmed by 3 bases and 4 bases, with 18 bases remaining between them. Per the germline V gene, CDR1 is SNHLY and CDR2 is FYNNEI. CDR3 in DNA: TGTGCCAGCAGTGATGGCAGGGATCGTTCAGGAGAGACCCAGTACTTC. Protein: CASSDGRDRSGETQYF.

The chain couples TRBV6-6 to TRBJ1-2, with 8 bases identical to TRBD1. V trimming: 3 bases; J trimming: 4 bases; junction bases outside the gene matches: 4. Per germline, CDR1 MNHNY and CDR2 SVGAGI (reference sequence). The length of the CDR3 is 14 residues. The CDR3 is CASSYSDRAYGYTF. In nucleotides, the CDR3 is TGTGCCAGCAGTTATTCGGACAGGGCCTATGGCTACACCTTC.

The rearrangement uses TRBV27 and TRBJ1-1; tentative D call: TRBD1 (6 bases). The CDR3 is made up of 13 amino acids. V was shortened by 6 bases and J by 4 bases, with 12 bases between the two germline ends. Germline CDR1 reads MNHEY; CDR2 reads SMNVEV (reference sequence). The CDR3 coding sequence is TGTGCCAGCAGCAAAACAGGGTTCACTGAAGCTTTCTTT. It specifies CASSKTGFTEAFF.

The chain couples TRBV5-1 to TRBJ2-3, with 7 bases aligning to TRBD2. The V gene's germline CDR1 is SGHRS and CDR2 YFSETQ. With 2 bases clipped from V and 1 base from J, the junction kept 7 bases outside the gene matches. This CDR3 has 16 residues. The CDR3 is CASSLGRGGGTDTQYF. As DNA, the CDR3 is TGCGCCAGCAGCTTAGGGCGGGGAGGGGGCACAGATACGCAGTATTTT.

This clone has only one observation. The rearrangement links TRBV5-5 to TRBJ2-2; 7 bases align to TRBD2. The CDR3 extends over 15 amino acids. V dropped 2 bases and J dropped 3; count of bases not matched to a gene: 4. Germline V gene lookup returns CDR1 SGHKS and CDR2 YYEKEE (reference sequence). The CDR3 sequence is CASSFRLADTGELFF. CDR3 nucleotide sequence: TGTGCCAGCAGCTTCCGACTAGCTGACACCGGGGAGCTGTTTTTT.

The rearrangement links TRBV14 to TRBJ1-1, with 7 bases matching TRBD1. The length of the CDR3 is 14 residues. Germline V CDR1 and CDR2: SGHDN, FVKESK. V lost 3 bases, J lost 4 bases, and 5 bases stayed unmatched. CDR3 amino acids: CASSQTGWGTEAFF. The CDR3 DNA sequence: TGTGCCAGCAGCCAGACAGGGTGGGGCACTGAAGCTTTCTTT.

This sequence joins TRBV6-1 and TRBJ1-1, with D uncertain. V was clipped by 4 bases and J by 2 bases, with 17 bases between them. Looked up from germline, CDR1 is MNHNS and CDR2 is SASEGT. The CDR3 extends over 16 amino acids. CDR3 protein: CASSGYLGGLNTEAFF. The CDR3 DNA reads TGTGCCAGCAGTGGATACCTGGGAGGCCTCAACACTGAAGCTTTCTTT.